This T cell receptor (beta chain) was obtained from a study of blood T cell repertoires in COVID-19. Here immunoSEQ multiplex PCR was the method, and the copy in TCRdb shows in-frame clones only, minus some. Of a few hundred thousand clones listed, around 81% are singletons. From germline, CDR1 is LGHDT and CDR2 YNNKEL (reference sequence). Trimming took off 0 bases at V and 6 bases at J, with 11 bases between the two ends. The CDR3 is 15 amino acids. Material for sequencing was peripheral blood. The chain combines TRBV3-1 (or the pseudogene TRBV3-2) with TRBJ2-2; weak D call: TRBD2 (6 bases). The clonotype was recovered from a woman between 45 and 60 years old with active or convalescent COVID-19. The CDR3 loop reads CASSQDLTSPGELFF. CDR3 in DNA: TGTGCCAGCAGCCAAGATTTAACTAGCCCCGGGGAGCTGTTTTTT.